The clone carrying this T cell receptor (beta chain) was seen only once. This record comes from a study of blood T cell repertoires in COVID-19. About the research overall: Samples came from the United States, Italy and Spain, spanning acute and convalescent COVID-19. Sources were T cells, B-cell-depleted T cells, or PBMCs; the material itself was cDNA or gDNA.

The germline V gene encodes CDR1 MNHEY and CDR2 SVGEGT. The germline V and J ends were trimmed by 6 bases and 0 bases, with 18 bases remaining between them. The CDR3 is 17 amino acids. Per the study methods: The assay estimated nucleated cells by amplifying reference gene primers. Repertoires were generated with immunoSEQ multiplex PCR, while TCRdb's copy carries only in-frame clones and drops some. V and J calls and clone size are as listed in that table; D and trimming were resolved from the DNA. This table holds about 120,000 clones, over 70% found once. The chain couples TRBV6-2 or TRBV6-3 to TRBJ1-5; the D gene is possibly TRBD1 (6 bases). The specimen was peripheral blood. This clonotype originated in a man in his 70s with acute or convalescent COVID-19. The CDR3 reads CASSRGGSVNSNQPQHF. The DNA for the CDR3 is TGTGCCAGCAGCCGAGGGGGATCCGTTAATAGCAATCAGCCCCAGCATTTT.